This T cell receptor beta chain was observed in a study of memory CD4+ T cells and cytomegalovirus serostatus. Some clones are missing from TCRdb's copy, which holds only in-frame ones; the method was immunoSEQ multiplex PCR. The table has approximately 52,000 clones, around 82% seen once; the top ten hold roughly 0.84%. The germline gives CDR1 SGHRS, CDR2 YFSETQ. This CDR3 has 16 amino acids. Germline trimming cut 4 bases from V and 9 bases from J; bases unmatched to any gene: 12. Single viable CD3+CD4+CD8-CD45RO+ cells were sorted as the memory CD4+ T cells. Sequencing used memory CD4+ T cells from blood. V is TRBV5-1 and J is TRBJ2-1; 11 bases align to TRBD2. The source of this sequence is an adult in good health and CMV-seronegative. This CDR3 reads CASSPVGSGGAVEQFF. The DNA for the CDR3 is TGCGCCAGCAGCCCCGTCGGTAGCGGGGGGGCGGTTGAGCAGTTCTTC. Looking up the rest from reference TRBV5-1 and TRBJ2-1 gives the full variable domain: KAGVTQTPRYLIKTRGQQVTLSCSPISGHRSVSWYQQTPGQGLQFLFEYFSETQRNKGNFPGRFSGRQFSNSRSEMNVSTLELGDSALYLCASSPVGSGGAVEQFFGPGTRLTVL.